This entry concerns a single TCR beta chain. The antigen is not known. The CDR3 has 14 amino acids. V shed 3 bases and J 5 bases; nucleotides not matched to a gene: 6. Germline-derived CDR1 and CDR2 are MGHRA and YSYEKL. The PCR contained 60 Vbeta and 13 Jbeta primers. The method was immunoSEQ multiplex PCR; TCRdb's version includes in-frame clones alone and lacks a portion of them. The sample lists 140,000 to 150,000 clones, approximately 73% occurring once. The sample comes from a study of cytomegalovirus exposure and HLA in healthy donors. Study-level information: Some 180 million T cells yielded 117 million unique TCR beta sequences in earlier analysis. Among the approximately 400 genotyped donors, 70% to 85% were placed in the Caucasian-associated ancestry cluster. General study points: It was reported that the classifier diagnosed cytomegalovirus status with high specificity and sensitivity in both the original and validation cohorts. Judged likely to be a sequencing artifact was a cluster of highly shared sequence variants.

This clonotype was obtained from a woman aged 18 to 35 in good health and CMV-seronegative. This chain links TRBV4-1 with TRBJ2-5; the match to TRBD1 covers 7 bases. Sequenced sample: PBMCs. The CDR3 here is CASSHKQGLETQYF. CDR3 nucleotide sequence: TGCGCCAGCAGCCACAAACAGGGGTTGGAGACCCAGTACTTC.